The source of this T cell receptor beta chain is a study of blood T cell repertoires in COVID-19. About the research overall: The origin of the acute and convalescent COVID-19 samples was the United States, Italy and Spain. Nucleic acid was either cDNA or gDNA, and it came from T cells, B-cell-depleted T cells, or PBMCs.

The CDR3 is 13 amino acids. V lost 2 bases and J 2 bases, leaving 5 bases between the germline ends. Germline values: CDR1 SEHNR, CDR2 FQNEAQ (reference sequence). Authors' methods: Amplification of reference gene primers was used by the study to estimate nucleated cell counts. The data were produced by immunoSEQ multiplex PCR, yet TCRdb's version contains in-frame clones alone and is incomplete. Clone size and the V and J calls come from that table; the DNA yielded D and trimming. The data contain 150,000 to 200,000 clones, around 79% of them singletons. Symptom resolution, clearance, or two negative PCRs marked the recovered donors of Cohort 3.

Sequences were obtained from PBMCs or T cells enriched from blood (not recorded which). The rearrangement uses TRBV7-9 and TRBJ2-3; no reliable D call. This receptor was taken from a man aged 50 or older who had recovered from COVID-19. CDR3 amino acids: CASSLSDTDTQYF. DNA of the CDR3: TGTGCCAGCAGCTTATCAGACACAGATACGCAGTATTTT.